This T cell receptor (beta chain) was recovered during a study of cytomegalovirus exposure and HLA in healthy donors. The wider study: T cells numbering around 170 million yielded approximately 100 million unique TCR beta sequences in an earlier analysis. Broader study findings: A missense DCLRE1C variant was associated with V- and J-gene trimming of TCR beta chains in a later analysis, and an independent cohort replicated the association. Earlier analysis found most TCR beta V segments productive about 87% or about 30% of the time. Presence/absence comparisons presumed near-even sequencing depth among donors.

V lost 0 bases to trimming and J lost 4 bases; unmatched junction nucleotides: 11. This CDR3 is 18 amino acids long. Germline V gene lookup returns CDR1 LGHNA and CDR2 YSLEER. As for this clone: The antigen remains unidentified.

This PCR relied on a set of 60 Vbeta primers and 13 Jbeta primers. The method was immunoSEQ multiplex PCR; TCRdb's version includes in-frame clones alone and lacks a portion of them. The data contain over 100,000 clones, 75% to 80% of them seen just once; the ten biggest clones take up 3.3%. Source material: PBMCs. The sequence derives from a woman aged 30 to 39 in good health and CMV-seropositive. The J gene is TRBJ2-5, the V gene TRBV4-3, with 10 bases aligning to TRBD2. The CDR3 loop reads CASSQDSSGGNGGETQYF. The CDR3 bases are TGCGCCAGCAGCCAAGATTCTAGCGGGGGCAACGGGGGAGAGACCCAGTACTTC.